A selection of T cell receptor beta chains follows, all from one sample in a study of control samples from healthy donors and cancer patients. Only in-frame clones appear in the TCRdb table, and some are missing; sequencing was by immunoSEQ multiplex PCR. The sample includes 170,000 or so clones, around 91% of them seen just once. The sequencing sample was made of blood. The receptors here all came from a woman between 45 and 60 years old in good health. Each CDR3 is given with its conserved first and last residue. Each record gives: V gene, clone size, D gene, J gene, CDR3 DNA, CDR3 protein. D genes are given only for firm matches. Some rows mark clone size as missing; the rest say once, few, many or name a class of expanded clone.

TRBV6-6,.,TRBD1,TRBJ1-2,TGTGCCAGCAGTTCAGGGGGCGCATTTGGCTACACCTTC,CASSSGGAFGYTF
TRBV7-9,few,TRBD2,TRBJ2-7,TGTGCCAGCAGCTTTCAGACTAGCGGCTCCTACGAGCAGTACTTC,CASSFQTSGSYEQYF
TRBV9,.,.,TRBJ2-1,TGTGCCAGCAGCGTAGTGGCCTCAGGTGGCAATGAGCAGTTCTTC,CASSVVASGGNEQFF
TRBV30,.,.,TRBJ1-1,TGTGCCTGGAGTGTTGGCAGGAGGACTGAAGCTTTCTTT,CAWSVGRRTEAFF
TRBV12-3/TRBV12-4,.,TRBD1,TRBJ1-1,TGTGCCAGTCGACAGGGTATGGACACTGAAGCTTTCTTT,CASRQGMDTEAFF
TRBV7-2,.,.,TRBJ1-1,TGTGCCAGCAGCTTAGCTACAGGGCTGAACACTGAAGCTTTCTTT,CASSLATGLNTEAFF
TRBV29-1,.,TRBD1,TRBJ2-5,TGCAGCTTAAGGACAGGGGTCCGGGGAGAGACCCAGTACTTC,CSLRTGVRGETQYF
TRBV9,.,TRBD1,TRBJ2-7,TGTGCCAGCAGCGTAAGTGGTGGACAGGGGGCGGTCGGCGAGCAGTACTTC,CASSVSGGQGAVGEQYF
TRBV5-4,.,.,TRBJ2-5,TGTGCCAGCAGATTTGACCCAGACCAAGAGACCCAGTACTTC,CASRFDPDQETQYF
TRBV11-2,.,TRBD1,TRBJ1-3,TGTGCCAGCAGCTTCATCGGACAGGGGGCAAGTGGAAACACCATATATTTT,CASSFIGQGASGNTIYF
TRBV28,.,.,TRBJ1-1,TGTGCCAGCTTGCTAACAGGGCCCCTCCTTTTCTTT,CASLLTGPLLFF
TRBV4-1,.,TRBD1,TRBJ1-1,TGCGCCAGCAGCCCATATAGTCCTTGGGACAGTGAAGCTTTCTTT,CASSPYSPWDSEAFF
TRBV11-2,few,.,TRBJ2-1,TGTGCCAGCAGCTTAGGGTTTATCGGTGAGCAGTTCTTC,CASSLGFIGEQFF
TRBV9,.,TRBD2,TRBJ2-7,TGTGCCAGCAGCGTAGACTTCGGGGGGGAGTCCTACGAGCAGTACTTC,CASSVDFGGESYEQYF
TRBV18,.,.,TRBJ2-7,TGTGCCAGCTCACCGCCCAATGGCAGGTCCACCTACGAGCAGTACTTC,CASSPPNGRSTYEQYF
TRBV9,.,.,TRBJ2-3,TGTGCCAGCAGCGACACAGATACGCAGTATTTT,CASSDTDTQYF
TRBV18,.,.,TRBJ1-4,TGTGCCAGCTCACCACTCCGTAGTTATACTGAACTGTTTTTT,CASSPLRSYTELFF
TRBV9,.,.,TRBJ2-5,TGTGCCAGCAGCGGGGGGGGCCCCCGGGAGACCCAGTACTTC,CASSGGGPRETQYF
TRBV5-1,.,.,TRBJ2-5,TGCGCCAGCAGCTTCGGCGGGGCAGGGGGGGAGACCCAGTACTTC,CASSFGGAGGETQYF
TRBV6-2/TRBV6-3,few,TRBD2,TRBJ2-2,TGTGCCAGCAGCTTGACTAGCGGGAGGTCGAACACCGGGGAGCTGTTTTTT,CASSLTSGRSNTGELFF